This is a list of T cell receptor beta chains from one sample in a study of cytomegalovirus exposure and HLA in healthy donors. Only in-frame clones appear in the TCRdb table, and some are missing; sequencing was by immunoSEQ multiplex PCR. This sample carries tens of thousands of clones, about 81% of them seen once, and the ten largest clones take 6.8%. The sequencing input was PBMCs. These receptor sequences come from a man under 40 in good health and CMV-seropositive. The CDR3 runs from the conserved cysteine through the conserved F or W. The D gene is left open where the match is weak. The size field is filled for only some rows; it gives once, few, many or a size class.

j_gene,abundance,d_gene,v_gene,CDR3aa,CDR3nt
TRBJ2-2,.,.,TRBV6-1,CASSTGTANTGELFF,TGTGCCAGCAGTACAGGGACGGCGAACACCGGGGAGCTGTTTTTT
TRBJ1-1,.,.,TRBV7-2,CASKQGPEAFF,TGTGCCAGCAAACAGGGCCCTGAAGCTTTCTTT
TRBJ2-3,.,.,TRBV5-1,CASSVSGNLDTQYF,TGCGCCAGCAGCGTTAGCGGAAACCTGGATACGCAGTATTTT
TRBJ1-1,.,.,TRBV30,CAWRKKGVSMNTEAFF,TGTGCCTGGAGGAAGAAGGGGGTTTCCATGAACACTGAAGCTTTCTTT
TRBJ1-2,.,TRBD1,TRBV27,CASSARQGVGNGYTF,TGTGCCAGCAGTGCTCGACAGGGGGTGGGGAATGGCTACACCTTC
TRBJ1-6,once,TRBD1,TRBV10-3,CTISETQGARNSPLHF,TGTACCATCAGTGAGACACAGGGGGCTCGGAATTCACCCCTCCACTTT
TRBJ1-5,.,.,TRBV9,CASSVGPGVGQPQHF,TGTGCCAGCAGCGTAGGCCCCGGGGTGGGGCAGCCCCAGCATTTT
TRBJ1-5,.,.,TRBV19,CASSIAPGTPQPQHF,TGTGCCAGTAGTATAGCCCCAGGGACACCTCAGCCCCAGCATTTT
TRBJ1-2,.,.,TRBV30,CAWSVGTGGPHGYTF,TGTGCCTGGAGTGTAGGGACGGGGGGCCCTCATGGCTACACCTTC
TRBJ2-3,.,TRBD1,TRBV30,CAWSSTGINTDTQYF,TGTGCCTGGAGCTCGACAGGGATAAACACAGATACGCAGTATTTT
TRBJ2-7,few,.,TRBV27,CASSLLGQAYEQYF,TGTGCCAGCAGTTTGTTGGGACAAGCCTACGAGCAGTACTTC
TRBJ1-1,.,.,TRBV11-1,CASSYGTDTEAFF,TGTGCCAGCAGCTACGGGACTGACACTGAAGCTTTCTTT
TRBJ2-7,.,TRBD1,TRBV27,CASSFGTGGYEQYF,TGTGCCAGCAGTTTTGGGACAGGAGGGTACGAGCAGTACTTC
TRBJ1-3,.,.,TRBV18,CASSPSQAEGNTIYF,TGTGCCAGCTCACCATCACAGGCAGAGGGAAACACCATATATTTT
TRBJ2-3,.,.,TRBV13,CASSQRGSGGTDTQYF,TGTGCCAGCAGCCAAAGGGGGAGCGGGGGCACAGATACGCAGTATTTT
TRBJ1-1,.,TRBD1,TRBV28,CASSHQGAGTEAFF,TGTGCCAGCAGCCACCAGGGGGCCGGCACTGAAGCTTTCTTT
TRBJ2-7,.,TRBD2,TRBV2,CASSEGGGRPDYEQYF,TGTGCCAGCAGTGAGGGGGGGGGTAGACCTGACTACGAGCAGTACTTC
TRBJ2-5,once,.,TRBV14,CASSQDYGTQYF,TGTGCCAGCAGCCAAGATTACGGGACCCAGTACTTC
TRBJ2-2,.,.,TRBV18,CASSAGQNTGELFF,TGTGCCAGCTCTGCTGGACAGAACACCGGGGAGCTGTTTTTT
TRBJ1-5,.,.,TRBV15,CATSRGQGQPQHF,TGTGCCACCAGCAGGGGGCAGGGTCAGCCCCAGCATTTT
TRBJ1-2,.,TRBD1,TRBV7-2,CASSTVGTGGLHNYGYTF,TGTGCCAGCAGCACCGTTGGGACAGGGGGCCTCCATAACTATGGCTACACCTTC
TRBJ2-1,.,TRBD2,TRBV13,CASSYILWTSGGGGQFF,TGTGCCAGCAGCTATATCCTCTGGACTAGCGGGGGCGGCGGGCAGTTCTTC
TRBJ2-1,.,.,TRBV28,CASSWGRGNEQFF,TGTGCCAGCAGTTGGGGAAGGGGAAATGAGCAGTTCTTC
TRBJ2-1,few,TRBD2,TRBV7-2,CASSSLAGGAGEQFF,TGTGCCAGCAGTTCACTAGCGGGGGGAGCAGGTGAGCAGTTCTTC
TRBJ1-5,.,TRBD1,TRBV18,CASSPGQPNQPQHF,TGTGCCAGCTCACCGGGACAGCCTAATCAGCCCCAGCATTTT